The 32 T cell receptor beta chains given below trace back to one sample, sequenced in a study of CD8 T cells in ankylosing spondylitis. Findings of the study overall: A motif of under ten highly homologous TCR beta variants was seen as apparently characteristic of ankylosing spondylitis blood.

For these TCRs, the target antigens are not known. TCRdb recomputed calls from the 5' RACE reads with MiXCR, one row per CDR3 protein. The data show 700,000 to 850,000 distinct CDR3 sequences, around 11% seen once. Sequencing was performed on blood, either unsorted or a sorted T cell fraction (not recorded which). The receptor source for this set is a male donor with ankylosing spondylitis.

This clonotype was found many times. The chain couples TRBV27 to TRBJ2-7; D remains ambiguous. Germline CDR1 is MNHEY and CDR2 is SMNVEV (reference sequence). The CDR3 runs 11 residues. Trimming removed 7 bases from V and 3 bases from J, with 7 bases in between. The CDR3 DNA reads as TGTGCCAGCAAGGGCTTCTACGAGCAGTACTTC. Its translation is CASKGFYEQYF.

This clonotype was seen ten or more times. The genes are TRBV14 and TRBJ2-1, with TRBD2 matching over 7 bases. This CDR3 contains 16 residues. Germline CDR1 reads SGHDN; CDR2 reads FVKESK. The trim removed 3 bases at V and 4 bases at J, leaving 9 bases unmatched. Here the CDR3 reads CASSQSWAGVYNEQFF. Written as DNA, the CDR3 is TGTGCCAGCAGCCAGTCCTGGGCGGGGGTGTACAATGAGCAGTTCTTC. The variable domain in full, completed from reference TRBV14 and TRBJ2-1, reads EAGVTQFPSHSVIEKGQTVTLRCDPISGHDNLYWYRRVMGKEIKFLLHFVKESKQDESGMPNNRFLAERTGGTYSTLKVQPAELEDSGVYFCASSQSWAGVYNEQFFGPGTRLTVL.

Worth noting for this clonotype: A much larger clone lies one base from this, so it may be a read error. The rearrangement links TRBV20-1 to TRBJ2-3; 7 bases map to TRBD2. CDR3 length: 15 amino acids. Germline V gene data show CDR1 as DFQATT and CDR2 as SNEGSKA (reference sequence). V lost 0 bases to trimming and J lost 2 bases; unmatched junction nucleotides: 5. The CDR3 region has the DNA TGCAGTGCTAGAGATCGGGGGGAAGACACAGATACGCAGTATTTT. Its translation: CSARDRGEDTDTQYF.

The chain couples TRBV4-3 to TRBJ2-3, with 8 bases aligning to TRBD2. V lost 4 bases, J lost 3 bases, and 9 bases stayed unmatched. CDR1 is LGHNA and CDR2 is YSLEER in the germline V gene. CDR3 length equals 16 residues. In DNA, the CDR3 is TGCGCCAGCAGCCTCCTGAGCGGGAGTTTTACAGATACGCAGTATTTT. It yields the protein CASSLLSGSFTDTQYF.

This clonotype was observed a few times. V is TRBV5-1 and J is TRBJ2-5, with D possibly being TRBD2 (6 bases). Trimming pared 1 base from V and 4 bases from J, leaving 11 bases between. The CDR3 runs 14 residues. Per germline, CDR1 SGHRS and CDR2 YFSETQ. The CDR3 DNA is TGCGCCAGCAGCTTGTGGAGGGGTGGAGAGACCCAGTACTTC. Encoded protein: CASSLWRGGETQYF.

This clonotype was seen a few times. J is TRBJ1-2 and V is TRBV18; no reliable D call. The CDR3 loop spans 13 amino acids. In germline, CDR1 is KGHSH, CDR2 LQKENI. Trimming removed 3 bases at V and 3 bases at J, with 8 bases between. In nucleotides, the CDR3 is TGTGCCAGCTCACCGTGGGAAGACTATGGCTACACCTTC. Residues: CASSPWEDYGYTF.

Only a few counts were recorded for this clonotype. The V gene is TRBV10-3, the J gene TRBJ2-7; 9 nucleotides agree with TRBD2. CDR1 and CDR2 from the germline V gene are ENHRY and SYGVKD. The length of the CDR3 is 14 residues. J was trimmed by 3 bases and V by 6 bases; bases with no gene match: 6. The CDR3 sequence is CAIREREAFYEQYF. CDR3 sequence (DNA): TGTGCCATCAGGGAGCGGGAGGCGTTCTACGAGCAGTACTTC.

This clonotype was found a few times. The chain has TRBV4-3 and TRBJ2-7, with TRBD2 identical over 7 bases. Trimming at V came to 4 bases and at J to 6 bases, leaving 12 bases not matched to a gene. This CDR3 region has 15 residues. Germline V gene data show CDR1 as LGHNA and CDR2 as YSLEER. The CDR3 protein is CASSPRWAGVGEQYF. CDR3 bases: TGCGCCAGCAGCCCCCGCTGGGCGGGAGTTGGCGAGCAGTACTTC.

This clonotype occurred a few times. J is TRBJ1-1 and V is TRBV24-1, with 7 bases lining up with TRBD1. The length of the CDR3 is 15 residues. J gave up 0 bases and V 4 bases, and 4 bases lay outside the gene matches. Germline V gene sequence: CDR1 KGHDR, CDR2 SFDVKD. The CDR3: CATSDSGQMNTEAFF. The CDR3 DNA is TGTGCCACCAGTGACTCGGGACAGATGAACACTGAAGCTTTCTTT.

Comment on this clonotype: One junction end disagrees with the germline gene, perhaps due to a read error. CDR3 residues: CASSLAGVEETQYF. The CDR3 nucleotides are TGTGCTAGCAGCTTGGCGGGAGTAGAGGAGACCCAGTACTTC. The chain combines TRBV7-7 with TRBJ2-5; TRBD2 matches 7 bases. CDR3 size: 14 residues. Germline V gene lookup returns CDR1 SSHAT and CDR2 FNYEAQ (reference sequence).

This chain uses TRBV10-1 with TRBJ2-5; no firm D call. The V and J ends lost 2 bases and 0 bases respectively, with 7 bases between them. Per germline, CDR1 WNHNN and CDR2 SYGVQD (reference sequence). The CDR3 is 14 amino acids. This CDR3 is CASSERQDQETQYF. The CDR3 DNA sequence: TGCGCCAGCAGTGAGAGGCAGGACCAAGAGACCCAGTACTTC.

The table lists this clonotype with many counts. The V gene is TRBV7-2, the J gene TRBJ1-6; 7 positions agree with TRBD1. The CDR3 extends over 16 amino acids. The ends lost 5 bases at V and 6 bases at J; junction bases unmatched: 10. Germline CDR1 SGHTA, CDR2 FQGNSA. The CDR3 is CASSPGGAETNSPLHF. In DNA, the CDR3 is TGTGCCAGCAGCCCAGGGGGGGCAGAGACTAATTCACCCCTCCACTTT.

This sequence joins TRBV13 and TRBJ2-7; D is unclear. V dropped 2 bases and J dropped 0 bases, with 11 bases sitting between them. The CDR3 consists of 15 residues. CDR1 is PRHDT and CDR2 is FYEKMQ in the germline V gene (reference sequence). CDR3 residues: CASSLYPDLSYEQYF. The CDR3 region has the DNA TGTGCCAGCAGCTTATATCCCGACCTCTCCTACGAGCAGTACTTC.

The chain uses TRBV18 and TRBJ2-1; D is unresolved. The germline V gene encodes CDR1 KGHSH and CDR2 LQKENI. The CDR3 consists of 13 residues. Trimming took off 1 base at V and 1 base at J, with 2 bases between the two ends. In DNA, the CDR3 is TGTGCCAGCTCACCACAGTCCTACAATGAGCAGTTCTTC. It yields the protein CASSPQSYNEQFF.

The J gene is TRBJ2-6, the V gene TRBV6-1; 7 positions agree with TRBD2. The junction had 1 base not matched to a gene; V was cut back by 8 bases and J by 0 bases. Germline CDR1 MNHNS, CDR2 SASEGT. The CDR3 sequence is 14 residues long. DNA of the CDR3: TGTGCCAGCGCGGGGGTCTCTGGGGCCAACGTCCTGACTTTC. Its translation: CASAGVSGANVLTF.

The chain has TRBV29-1 and TRBJ1-2; D is unresolved. Looked up from germline, CDR1 is SQVTM and CDR2 is ANQGSEA. Deletions cut 3 bases from V and 9 bases from J, with 17 bases between. CDR3 length equals 13 residues. The CDR3 DNA reads TGCAGCGTTGACGGGGTACAGAGCGGTCGCTACACCTTC. Translation gives CSVDGVQSGRYTF.

The CDR3 is CASSLARGKYGYTF. DNA for the CDR3: TGCGCCAGCAGCTTGGCTAGGGGGAAGTATGGCTACACCTTC. The rearrangement joins TRBV5-1 to TRBJ1-2, with D perhaps matching TRBD1 (6 bases). The CDR3 length is 14 residues. The germline gives CDR1 SGHRS, CDR2 YFSETQ. The V end lost 0 bases, the J end lost 5 bases, and 11 bases lay between the germline ends.

There are a few counts of this clonotype. V gene TRBV20-1 combines with J gene TRBJ2-1, with TRBD2 matching 11 bases. Germline lookup yields CDR1 DFQATT and CDR2 SNEGSKA (reference sequence). The trim removed 0 bases at V and 12 bases at J, leaving 16 bases unmatched. There are 17 residues in the CDR3. The CDR3 loop reads CSARDEGLAVNRVGQFF. For the CDR3, the DNA is TGCAGTGCTAGAGATGAGGGACTAGCGGTAAACCGTGTAGGGCAGTTCTTC.

J is TRBJ1-2 and V is TRBV20-1; no reliable D call. V lost 5 bases to trimming and J lost 5 bases, with 27 bases between them. CDR1 is DFQATT, CDR2 SNEGSKA, per germline (reference sequence). The CDR3 has 17 residues. This CDR3 reads CSALNHRSGVGSYGYTF. The CDR3 bases are TGCAGTGCTCTAAACCATCGATCGGGTGTCGGTTCATATGGCTACACCTTC.

This clonotype was seen only a few times. The chain recombines TRBV20-1 with TRBJ2-7; D unclear. The CDR3 consists of 14 residues. V was cut by 6 bases and J by 0 bases, with 15 bases left in between. Germline CDR1 DFQATT, CDR2 SNEGSKA (reference sequence). CDR3 sequence (DNA): TGCAGTGCAATAAAACCAGAGAGCTCCTACGAGCAGTACTTC. It encodes CSAIKPESSYEQYF.

This clonotype was seen a few times. The V call is TRBV20-1, the J call TRBJ1-4; perhaps TRBD1 as D (5 bases). V lost 6 bases and J 0 bases, leaving 11 bases between the germline ends. This CDR3 region has 14 residues. In germline, CDR1 is DFQATT, CDR2 SNEGSKA (reference sequence). For the CDR3, the DNA is TGCAGTGCGTCGGGACTCGCAACTAATGAAAAACTGTTTTTT. This gives the protein CSASGLATNEKLFF.

This clonotype has ten or more counts. The rearrangement uses TRBV20-1 and TRBJ1-1, with D possibly TRBD1 on 5 matching bases. There are 13 residues in the CDR3. The germline CDR1 and CDR2 sequences are DFQATT and SNEGSKA (reference sequence). Trimming cost V 4 bases and J 1 base, with 10 bases left between them. Written as DNA, the CDR3 is TGCAGTGCTAAACCGACAGCGAACACTGAAGCTTTCTTT. This sequence encodes CSAKPTANTEAFF.

V gene TRBV2 combines with J gene TRBJ2-2, with a tentative D call TRBD1 (5 bases). The germline V gene encodes CDR1 SNHLY and CDR2 FYNNEI. The CDR3 extends over 13 amino acids. V gave up 7 bases and J gave up 5 bases, with 11 bases separating them. The chain's CDR3 is CASTRQMTGELFF. CDR3 nucleotides: TGTGCCAGCACCAGACAGATGACCGGGGAGCTGTTTTTT.

This clonotype was observed many times. The chain links TRBV29-1 to TRBJ2-7; D may be TRBD1 (5 bases). The CDR3 contains 10 residues. Between the trimmed V and J ends, which lost 5 bases and 6 bases, there was a span of 8 bases. From germline, CDR1 is SQVTM and CDR2 ANQGSEA. CDR3 nucleotide sequence: TGCAGCGTTAGTCAGGGCGAGCAGTACTTC. Protein sequence: CSVSQGEQYF.

This clonotype came up a few times. The chain recombines TRBV7-2 with TRBJ2-7; TRBD1 agrees at 7 bases. Trimming at V came to 5 bases and at J to 6 bases, leaving 4 bases not matched to a gene. The CDR3 is 12 amino acids. Germline CDR1 and CDR2: SGHTA and FQGNSA. CDR3 bases: TGTGCCAGCAGCCCCGGGACAGCCGAGCAGTACTTC. It is translated as CASSPGTAEQYF.

This clonotype was observed many times. This chain joins TRBV4-3 and TRBJ2-1; D is undetermined. V was shortened by 0 bases and J by 5 bases, with 11 bases between the two germline ends. Looked up from germline, CDR1 is LGHNA and CDR2 is YSLEER. The CDR3 loop spans 15 amino acids. The CDR3 DNA is TGCGCCAGCAGCCAAGAACGCTTCGTTGACAATGAGCAGTTCTTC. Translation: CASSQERFVDNEQFF.

This chain uses TRBV25-1 with TRBJ2-7; D unclear. The CDR3 has 12 amino acids. Deletions cut 1 base from V and 9 bases from J, with 10 bases between. CDR1 and CDR2 from the germline V gene are MGHDK and SYGVNS. CDR3 bases: TGTGCCAGCAGTGAATTCCGCGACGTGCAGTACTTC. Its protein product is CASSEFRDVQYF.

This clonotype was seen ten or more times. V and J are TRBV6-1 and TRBJ1-3; no clear D. This CDR3 is 15 amino acids long. CDR1 MNHNS and CDR2 SASEGT come from the germline V gene. V was trimmed by 4 bases and J by 0 bases, leaving 10 bases between them. The CDR3 is CASSAQVLSGNTIYF. In nucleotides, the CDR3 is TGTGCCAGCAGTGCCCAGGTACTCTCTGGAAACACCATATATTTT.

There are a few counts of this clonotype. The V call is TRBV4-3, the J call TRBJ1-1; 8 bases line up with TRBD1. This CDR3 has 14 amino acids. Germline values: CDR1 LGHNA, CDR2 YSLEER. V was clipped by 6 bases and J by 1 base; unmatched bases: 4. The CDR3 sequence is CASRLGQANTEAFF. Written as DNA, the CDR3 is TGCGCCAGCAGGCTGGGACAGGCGAACACTGAAGCTTTCTTT.

The table lists this clonotype with many counts. The gene calls are TRBV7-6 and TRBJ1-1; D is uncertain. Germline V gene sequence: CDR1 SGHVS, CDR2 FNYEAQ. CDR3 length equals 14 residues. Trimming removed 1 base from V and 3 bases from J, with 9 bases in between. CDR3 sequence: CASSLDGVDTEAFF. In nucleotides, the CDR3 is TGTGCCAGCAGCTTAGATGGGGTGGACACTGAAGCTTTCTTT.

V is TRBV28 and J is TRBJ2-7, with D uncertain. Trimming took off 3 bases at V and 0 bases at J, with 6 bases between the two ends. Germline-derived CDR1 and CDR2 are MDHEN and SYDVKM. The CDR3 consists of 13 residues. This chain's CDR3 is CASSFPHSYEQYF. CDR3 bases: TGTGCCAGCAGTTTCCCACACTCCTACGAGCAGTACTTC. The complete variable domain, with remaining parts taken from reference TRBV28 and TRBJ2-7, reads DVKVTQSSRYLVKRTGEKVFLECVQDMDHENMFWYRQDPGLGLRLIYFSYDVKMKEKGDIPEGYSVSREKKERFSLILESASTNQTSMYLCASSFPHSYEQYFGPGTRLTVT.

This clonotype occurred a few times. V gene TRBV13 combines with J gene TRBJ1-1; a weak D match, TRBD1 (5 bases). Between the trimmed V and J ends, which lost 5 bases and 5 bases, there was a span of 21 bases. CDR3 length: 16 residues. Germline values: CDR1 PRHDT, CDR2 FYEKMQ (reference sequence). CDR3 sequence: CASSPLRGARVTEAFF. For the CDR3, the DNA is TGTGCCAGCAGCCCTCTTCGAGGGGCGCGAGTTACTGAAGCTTTCTTT.